This paragraph covers one T cell receptor (beta chain) sequence. The antigen is not known. The data are from a study of T cell clonotyping in hematopoietic cell transplantation. Study background: Recipient samples before transplant were obtained post-cytoreduction.

Notes on the study in general: Cells were unsorted, so CD4 and CD8 contributions were not separated. After transplant, recipient diversity fell while pathologically expanded clonotypes grew through day 180.

The time point here: recipient sample about 28 days before transplant, after cytoreduction. Samples: about 28 days before transplant, then days 30, 100 and 180 after. The table came from immunoSEQ multiplex PCR; TCRdb's copy has only in-frame clones and leaves some out. Of some 30,000 clones in the sample, over 60% were seen once. This CDR3 spans 15 amino acids. The V and J ends lost 3 bases and 1 base respectively, with 12 bases between them. Germline-derived CDR1 and CDR2 are MGHDK and SYGVNS. V is TRBV25-1 and J is TRBJ2-5; D unclear. The TCR originated in a man between 45 and 60 years old with myelodysplastic syndrome. Some clones in this sample may be carry-over from other donors' samples. Source: peripheral blood mononuclear cells, taken before stem cell transplant. Written as DNA, the CDR3 is TGTGCCAGCAGTGACCCTAGGGATATCCAAGAGACCCAGTACTTC. It encodes CASSDPRDIQETQYF.